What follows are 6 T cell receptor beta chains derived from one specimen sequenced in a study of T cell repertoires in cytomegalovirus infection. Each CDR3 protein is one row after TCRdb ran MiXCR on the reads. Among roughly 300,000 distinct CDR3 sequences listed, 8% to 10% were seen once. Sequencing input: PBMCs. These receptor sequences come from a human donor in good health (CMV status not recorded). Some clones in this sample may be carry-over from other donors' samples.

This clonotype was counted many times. The CDR3 reads CASSPRLNTEAFF. The CDR3 DNA is TGTGCCAGCAGTCCCCGATTGAACACTGAAGCTTTCTTT. V usage is TRBV28 and J usage is TRBJ1-1; no clear D gene. Trimming took off 5 bases at V and 0 bases at J, with 7 bases between the two ends. Germline CDR1 reads MDHEN; CDR2 reads SYDVKM. The CDR3 has 13 amino acids.

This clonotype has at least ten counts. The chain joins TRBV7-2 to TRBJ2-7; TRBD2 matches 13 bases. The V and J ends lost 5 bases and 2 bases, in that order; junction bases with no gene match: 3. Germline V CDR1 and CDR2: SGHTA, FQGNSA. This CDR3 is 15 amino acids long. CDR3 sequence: CASSIGTSGTYEQYF. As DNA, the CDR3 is TGTGCCAGCAGCATCGGGACTAGCGGGACCTACGAGCAGTACTTC. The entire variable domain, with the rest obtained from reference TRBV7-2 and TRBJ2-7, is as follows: GAGVSQSPSNKVTEKGKDVELRCDPISGHTALYWYRQSLGQGLEFLIYFQGNSAPDKSGLPSDRFSAERTGGSVSTLTIQRTQQEDSAVYLCASSIGTSGTYEQYFGPGTRLTVT.

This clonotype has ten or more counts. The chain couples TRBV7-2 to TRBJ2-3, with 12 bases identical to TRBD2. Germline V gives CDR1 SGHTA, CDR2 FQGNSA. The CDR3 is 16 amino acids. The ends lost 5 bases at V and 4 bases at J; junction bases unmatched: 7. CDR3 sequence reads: CASSILAGGPADTQYF. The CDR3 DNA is TGTGCCAGCAGCATTCTAGCGGGGGGGCCGGCAGATACGCAGTATTTT.

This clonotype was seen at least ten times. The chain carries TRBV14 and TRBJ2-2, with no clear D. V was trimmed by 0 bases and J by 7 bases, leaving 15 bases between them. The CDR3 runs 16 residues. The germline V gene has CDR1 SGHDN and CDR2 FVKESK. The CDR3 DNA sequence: TGTGCCAGCAGCCAAGATCCGAGAGCCGGACGCGGGGAGCTGTTTTTT. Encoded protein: CASSQDPRAGRGELFF.

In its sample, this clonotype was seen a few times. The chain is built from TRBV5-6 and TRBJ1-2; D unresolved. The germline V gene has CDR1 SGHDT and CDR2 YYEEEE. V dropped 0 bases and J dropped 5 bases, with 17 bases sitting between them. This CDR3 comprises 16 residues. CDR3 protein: CASSLAGVPAGYGYTF. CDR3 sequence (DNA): TGTGCCAGCAGCTTGGCCGGAGTTCCGGCCGGATATGGCTACACCTTC.

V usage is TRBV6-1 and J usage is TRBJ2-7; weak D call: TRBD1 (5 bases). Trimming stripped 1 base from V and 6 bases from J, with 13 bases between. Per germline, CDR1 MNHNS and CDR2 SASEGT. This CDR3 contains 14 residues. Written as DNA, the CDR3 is TGTGCCAGCAGTGAAGGTTACGCCAGGGCCGAGCAGTACTTC. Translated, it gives CASSEGYARAEQYF.